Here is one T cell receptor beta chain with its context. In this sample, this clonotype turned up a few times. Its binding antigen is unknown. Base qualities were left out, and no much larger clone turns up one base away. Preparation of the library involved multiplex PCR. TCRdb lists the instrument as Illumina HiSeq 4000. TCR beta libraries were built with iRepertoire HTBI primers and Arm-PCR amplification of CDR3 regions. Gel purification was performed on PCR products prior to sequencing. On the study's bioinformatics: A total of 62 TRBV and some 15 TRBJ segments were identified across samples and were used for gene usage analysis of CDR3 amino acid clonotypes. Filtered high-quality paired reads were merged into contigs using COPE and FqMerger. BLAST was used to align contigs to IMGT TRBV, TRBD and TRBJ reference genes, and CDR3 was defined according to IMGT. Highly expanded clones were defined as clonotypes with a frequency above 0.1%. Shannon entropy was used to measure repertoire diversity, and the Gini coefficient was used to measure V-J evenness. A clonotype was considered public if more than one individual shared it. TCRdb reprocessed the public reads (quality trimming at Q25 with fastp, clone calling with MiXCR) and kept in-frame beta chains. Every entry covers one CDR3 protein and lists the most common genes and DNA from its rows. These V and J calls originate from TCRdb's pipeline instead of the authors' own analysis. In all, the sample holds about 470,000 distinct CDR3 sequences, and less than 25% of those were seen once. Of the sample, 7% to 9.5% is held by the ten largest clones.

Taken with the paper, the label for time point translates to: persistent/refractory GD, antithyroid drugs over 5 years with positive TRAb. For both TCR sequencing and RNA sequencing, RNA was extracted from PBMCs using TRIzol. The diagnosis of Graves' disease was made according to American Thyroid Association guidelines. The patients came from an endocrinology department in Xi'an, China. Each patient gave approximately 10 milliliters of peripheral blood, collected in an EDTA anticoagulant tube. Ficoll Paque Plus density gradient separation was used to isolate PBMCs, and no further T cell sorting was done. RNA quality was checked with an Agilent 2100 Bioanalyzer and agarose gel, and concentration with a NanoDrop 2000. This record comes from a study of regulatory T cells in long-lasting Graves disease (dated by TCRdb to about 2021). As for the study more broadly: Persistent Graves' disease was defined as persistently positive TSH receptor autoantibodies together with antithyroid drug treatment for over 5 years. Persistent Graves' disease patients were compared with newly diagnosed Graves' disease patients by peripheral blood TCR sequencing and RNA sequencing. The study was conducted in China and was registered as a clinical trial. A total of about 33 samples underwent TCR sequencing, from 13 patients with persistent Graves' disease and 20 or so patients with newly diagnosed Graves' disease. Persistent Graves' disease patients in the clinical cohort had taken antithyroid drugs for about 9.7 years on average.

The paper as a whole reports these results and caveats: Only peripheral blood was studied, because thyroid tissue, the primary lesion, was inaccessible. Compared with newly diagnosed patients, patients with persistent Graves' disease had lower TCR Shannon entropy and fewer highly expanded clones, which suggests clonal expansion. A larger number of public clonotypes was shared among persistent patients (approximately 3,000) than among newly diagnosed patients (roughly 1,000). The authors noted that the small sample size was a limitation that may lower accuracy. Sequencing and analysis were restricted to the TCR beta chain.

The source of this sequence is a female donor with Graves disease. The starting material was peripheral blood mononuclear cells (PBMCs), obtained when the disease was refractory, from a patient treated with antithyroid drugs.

The CDR3 reads as follows: CASRRAILNNYGYTF. The base sequence is TGTGCCAGCAGGAGGGCGATTCTTAATAACTATGGCTACACCTTC. The chain was built from TRBV6-1 and TRBJ1-2; the D gene cannot be resolved reliably. The CDR3, cysteine through phenylalanine, is 15 amino acids long. The only DNA kept is the CDR3, 45 bases in frame from the first base. V loses 6 bases of germline sequence and J loses 1 base, and the interval between the two ends is 15 bases. Per the germline V gene, MNHNS is the CDR1 and SASEGT is the CDR2.